What follows are 15 T cell receptor beta chains derived from one specimen sequenced in a study of shared clonotypes between healthy human individuals. Produced via immunoSEQ multiplex PCR; TCRdb's table is partial and in-frame only. The sample has 2.3 million or so clones; more than 85% are singletons. Material: naive CD4+ T cells from PBMCs. Stated subset: CD45RA+ positively selected. Source of these receptors: a man aged 18 to 29 in good health. Some clones in this sample may be carry-over from other donors' samples.

V is TRBV7-8 and J is TRBJ2-7, with TRBD2 matching over 9 bases. This CDR3 is 14 amino acids long. Trimming cost V 5 bases and J 9 bases; bases outside gene matches: 11. The germline V gene encodes CDR1 SGHVS and CDR2 FQNEAQ. The CDR3 region is CASSKHDLAGTQYF. The CDR3 nucleotides read TGTGCCAGCAGCAAACACGACCTAGCGGGGACGCAGTACTTC.

This clone was recorded once. Other DNA sequences in the sample encode the same CDR3. V is TRBV9 and J is TRBJ2-2; 8 bases match TRBD1. The CDR3 consists of 15 residues. Germline V gene data show CDR1 as SGDLS and CDR2 as YYNGEE. The trim removed 0 bases at V and 4 bases at J, leaving 2 bases unmatched. The CDR3 sequence is CASSVAGGVTGELFF. CDR3 in DNA: TGTGCCAGCAGCGTAGCAGGGGGCGTCACCGGGGAGCTGTTTTTT.

Remarks on this clone: Other DNA variants within this sample encode the same CDR3. The chain recombines TRBV9 with TRBJ2-5; TRBD2 matches at 9 bases. CDR1 SGDLS and CDR2 YYNGEE come from the germline V gene. The CDR3 extends over 15 amino acids. Germline trimming cut 1 base from V and 2 bases from J; bases unmatched to any gene: 3. This CDR3 reads CASSVLAGIQETQYF. In DNA form, the CDR3 reads TGTGCCAGCAGCGTACTAGCGGGGATACAAGAGACCCAGTACTTC.

The rearrangement joins TRBV7-9 to TRBJ2-1; possibly TRBD1 for D (6 bases). Trimming left V 7 bases short and J 4 bases short, with 17 bases between. CDR1 is SEHNR, CDR2 FQNEAQ, per germline (reference sequence). This CDR3 is built from 15 residues. Here the CDR3 DNA reads TGTGCCAGCATCTCGACGGACAGAACTTACAATGAGCAGTTCTTC. This translates into CASISTDRTYNEQFF.

The V and J genes are TRBV5-6 and TRBJ2-2; 9 bases are shared with TRBD1. Germline V CDR1 and CDR2: SGHDT, YYEEEE. This CDR3 is built from 17 residues. V gave up 4 bases and J gave up 4 bases; unmatched junction bases: 11. CDR3 nucleotides: TGTGCCAGCAGCCCGTCCCTCGGACAGGGGCTCACCGGGGAGCTGTTTTTT. Translation gives CASSPSLGQGLTGELFF.

The CDR3 protein is CASSYGTGNYEQYF. As DNA, the CDR3 is TGTGCCAGCAGCTACGGGACAGGGAACTACGAGCAGTACTTC. This chain uses TRBV5-4 with TRBJ2-7; 9 bases agree with TRBD1. The germline gives CDR1 SGHNT, CDR2 YYREEE (reference sequence). CDR3 length: 14 residues. Unmatched junction bases numbered 4, after V lost 3 bases and J lost 3 bases.

The genes are TRBV11-1 and TRBJ2-5; D possibly corresponds to TRBD2 (6 bases). The CDR3 totals 16 residues. V lost 5 bases to trimming and J lost 0 bases, with 16 bases between them. CDR1 is SGHAT and CDR2 is FQDESV in the germline V gene (reference sequence). In DNA, the CDR3 is TGTGCCAGCAGCCCAGCGGGCCCCGAACACCAAGAGACCCAGTACTTC. Its protein is CASSPAGPEHQETQYF.

The chain employs TRBV4-3 and TRBJ2-7; TRBD2 matches 13 bases. This CDR3 region has 16 residues. Unmatched junction bases numbered 6, after V lost 4 bases and J lost 3 bases. CDR1 and CDR2 from the germline V gene are LGHNA and YSLEER. CDR3 in amino acids: CASSRHGTSGNYEQYF. As DNA, the CDR3 is TGCGCCAGCAGCCGTCACGGGACTAGCGGGAACTACGAGCAGTACTTC.

J is TRBJ2-7 and V is TRBV28; 9 nucleotides match TRBD1. The CDR3 is made up of 15 amino acids. The V and J ends lost 7 bases and 5 bases, in that order; junction bases with no gene match: 12. CDR1 is MDHEN, CDR2 SYDVKM, per germline. The CDR3 DNA follows: TGTGCCAGCACCAATGGTGGTACAGGGGGCCACGAGCAGTACTTC. Its protein product is CASTNGGTGGHEQYF. Filled out from reference TRBV28 and TRBJ2-7, the complete variable domain reads DVKVTQSSRYLVKRTGEKVFLECVQDMDHENMFWYRQDPGLGLRLIYFSYDVKMKEKGDIPEGYSVSREKKERFSLILESASTNQTSMYLCASTNGGTGGHEQYFGPGTRLTVT.

The rearrangement joins TRBV7-9 to TRBJ1-5; TRBD1 is a possible D gene (6 bases). There are 14 residues in the CDR3. Germline CDR1 reads SEHNR; CDR2 reads FQNEAQ (reference sequence). V lost 5 bases and J 5 bases, leaving 13 bases between the germline ends. CDR3 nucleotide sequence: TGTGCCAGCAGCCTAGGACAGCCAGATCAGCCCCAGCATTTT. This codes for CASSLGQPDQPQHF. Full variable domain (rest looked up from reference TRBV7-9 and TRBJ1-5): DTGVSQNPRHKITKRGQNVTFRCDPISEHNRLYWYRQTLGQGPEFLTYFQNEAQLEKSRLLSDRFSAERPKGSFSTLEIQRTEQGDSAMYLCASSLGQPDQPQHFGDGTRLSIL.

There are a few counts of this clone. Other DNA sequences in the same sample also yield this CDR3. V and J are TRBV7-9 and TRBJ2-5; D remains ambiguous. The V end was cut by 5 bases, the J end by 2 bases, with 3 bases between. This CDR3 comprises 11 residues. The V gene's germline CDR1 is SEHNR and CDR2 FQNEAQ (reference sequence). DNA for the CDR3: TGTGCCAGCAGCCCACAAGAGACCCAGTACTTC. Encoded protein: CASSPQETQYF.

This clone was observed once. This chain connects TRBV19 to TRBJ2-7, with D possibly being TRBD1 (5 bases). In germline, CDR1 is LNHDA, CDR2 SQIVND (reference sequence). CDR3 size: 14 residues. V was shortened by 2 bases and J by 0 bases, with 8 bases between the two germline ends. CDR3 sequence: CASSIRGFSYEQYF. The CDR3 coding sequence is TGTGCCAGTAGTATAAGGGGATTCTCCTACGAGCAGTACTTC.

CDR3 coding DNA: TGCGCCAGCAGGAGAGCGGGAGGGGAAGACAATGAGCAGTTCTTC. Residues: CASRRAGGEDNEQFF. This chain connects TRBV5-1 to TRBJ2-1; TRBD2 agrees at 10 bases. This CDR3 comprises 15 residues. Germline V gives CDR1 SGHRS, CDR2 YFSETQ. The V gene end was trimmed by 5 bases and the J gene end by 5 bases; junction bases not matched to a gene: 7.

The V gene is TRBV5-1, the J gene TRBJ2-5, with 7 bases matching TRBD2. The length of the CDR3 is 15 residues. Germline V gene lookup returns CDR1 SGHRS and CDR2 YFSETQ. V was pared by 3 bases and J by 5 bases, with 10 bases of the junction left unmatched. The CDR3 loop is CASSSLGRPTETQYF. The CDR3 DNA follows: TGCGCCAGCAGCTCCCTCGGGAGGCCGACGGAGACCCAGTACTTC.

The J gene is TRBJ2-1, the V gene TRBV18; TRBD1 aligns across 8 bases. Germline values: CDR1 KGHSH, CDR2 LQKENI. V was pared by 0 bases and J by 4 bases, with 5 bases of the junction left unmatched. This CDR3 is built from 16 residues. In nucleotides, the CDR3 is TGTGCCAGCTCACCACCCACAGGGGGAGCGTACAATGAGCAGTTCTTC. Protein sequence: CASSPPTGGAYNEQFF.